The source of this T cell receptor beta chain is a study of T cell responses to AZD1222 COVID-19 vaccine. This table comes from immunoSEQ multiplex PCR, and its TCRdb copy is limited to in-frame clones, with some not included. In the table there are about 160,000 clones, over 75% of which are singletons. CDR1 is SEHNR, CDR2 FQNEAQ, per germline (reference sequence). The ends lost 3 bases at V and 3 bases at J; junction bases unmatched: 17. CDR3 length: 19 residues. The sample consisted of peripheral blood, taken on day 0 of AZD1222 vaccination. The TCR was taken from an adult in good health. V and J are TRBV7-9 and TRBJ2-5, with TRBD1 matching 9 bases. The CDR3 region is CASSFRFQGTGRGKETQYF. The CDR3 DNA reads TGTGCCAGCAGCTTCCGATTTCAGGGGACAGGGAGGGGGAAAGAGACCCAGTACTTC.